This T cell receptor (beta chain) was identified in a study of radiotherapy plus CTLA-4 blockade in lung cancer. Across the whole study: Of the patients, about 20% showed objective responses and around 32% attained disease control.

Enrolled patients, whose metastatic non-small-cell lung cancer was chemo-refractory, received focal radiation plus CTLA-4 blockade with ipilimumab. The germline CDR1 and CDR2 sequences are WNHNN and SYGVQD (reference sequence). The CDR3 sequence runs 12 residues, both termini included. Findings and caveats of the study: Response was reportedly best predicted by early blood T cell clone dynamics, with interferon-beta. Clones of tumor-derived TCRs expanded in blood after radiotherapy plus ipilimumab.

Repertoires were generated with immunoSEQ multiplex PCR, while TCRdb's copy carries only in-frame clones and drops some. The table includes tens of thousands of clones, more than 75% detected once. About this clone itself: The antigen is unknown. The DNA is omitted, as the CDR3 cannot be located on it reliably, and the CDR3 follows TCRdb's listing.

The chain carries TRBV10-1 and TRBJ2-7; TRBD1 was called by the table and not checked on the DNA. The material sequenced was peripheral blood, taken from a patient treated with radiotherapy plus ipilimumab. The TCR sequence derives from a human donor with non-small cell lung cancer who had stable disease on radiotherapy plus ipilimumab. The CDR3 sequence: CASSDVGQGTCF.